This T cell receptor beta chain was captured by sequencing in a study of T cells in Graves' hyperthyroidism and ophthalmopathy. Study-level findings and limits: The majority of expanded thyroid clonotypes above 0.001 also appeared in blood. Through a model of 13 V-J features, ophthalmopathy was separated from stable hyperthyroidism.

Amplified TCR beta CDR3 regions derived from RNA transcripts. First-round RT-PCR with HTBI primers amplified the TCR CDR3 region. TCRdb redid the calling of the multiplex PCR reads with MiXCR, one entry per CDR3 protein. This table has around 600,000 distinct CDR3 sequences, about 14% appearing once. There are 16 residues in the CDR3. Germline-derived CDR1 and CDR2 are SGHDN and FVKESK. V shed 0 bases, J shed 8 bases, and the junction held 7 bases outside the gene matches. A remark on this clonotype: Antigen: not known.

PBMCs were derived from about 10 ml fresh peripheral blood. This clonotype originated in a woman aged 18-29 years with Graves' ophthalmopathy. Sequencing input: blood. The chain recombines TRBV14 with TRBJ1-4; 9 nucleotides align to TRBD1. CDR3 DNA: TGTGCCAGCAGCCAAGATTTACAGGGGGCGGAGGAAAAACTGTTTTTT. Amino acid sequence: CASSQDLQGAEEKLFF.